The T cell receptor (beta chain) under discussion was sequenced for a study of cytomegalovirus exposure and HLA in healthy donors. The study, taken as a whole, reports: Among TCR beta chains, those listed as cytomegalovirus-associated numbered roughly 150. The dataset shows that most TCR sequences were rare, while some public TCRs occurred in many donors. Subsequent analysis of the approximately 120 validation repertoires found a tendency for first-cohort TCR clusters to co-occur.

This clone showed up just a few times. Its target is not known. Germline V gene lookup returns CDR1 LNHDA and CDR2 SQIVND (reference sequence). After removal of 3 bases from V and 3 bases from J, the junction contained 11 bases not matched to a gene. This CDR3 has 17 amino acids. The assay was immunoSEQ multiplex PCR, and TCRdb's table has in-frame clones only and misses some. Here the sample spans around 300,000 clones, around 90% being singletons. Among the roughly 120 subjects of the validation cohort, separate from the roughly 700-subject first cohort, were the donors. Sequencing was performed on PBMCs. This chain uses TRBV19 with TRBJ1-5; 7 bases are shared with TRBD1. The sequence derives from a man aged 30-40 years in good health and CMV-seronegative. The CDR3 protein is CASSIRGSRFNNQPQHF. In DNA, the CDR3 is TGTGCCAGTAGTATCAGGGGGAGTAGGTTCAACAATCAGCCCCAGCATTTT.